This is a list of T cell receptor beta chains from one sample in a study of cytomegalovirus exposure and HLA in healthy donors. Sequencing used immunoSEQ multiplex PCR; TCRdb keeps in-frame clones, though not all of them. The data show 150,000 to 200,000 clones, about 85% seen once. Sequencing was carried out using PBMCs. The source of these receptors is a man aged 18 to 35 in good health and CMV-seropositive. CDR3s include the opening cysteine and the closing phenylalanine or tryptophan. The D gene is left open where the match is weak. Clone sizes are given selectively: once, few, many, or a class where the clone is expanded.

cdr3_aa cdr3_nt v_call clone_size j_call d_call
CATTKTSGGTDTQYF TGTGCCACCACAAAGACTAGCGGGGGCACAGATACGCAGTATTTT TRBV6-4 . TRBJ2-3 TRBD2
CAISESPGNNSPLHF TGTGCCATCAGTGAGTCGCCGGGAAACAATTCACCCCTCCACTTT TRBV10-3 once TRBJ1-6 .
CASSLEGSFYSSYNEQFF TGTGCCAGCAGCTTAGAGGGCTCCTTCTACAGCTCCTACAATGAGCAGTTCTTC TRBV11-2 . TRBJ2-1 .
CASREGSQETQYF TGTGCCAGCAGGGAGGGGTCCCAAGAGACCCAGTACTTC TRBV6-5 . TRBJ2-5 .
CASSPDRGHYGYTF TGTGCCAGCTCACCGGACAGGGGGCACTATGGCTACACCTTC TRBV18 . TRBJ1-2 TRBD1
CASSQGQLGTDTQYF TGTGCCAGCAGCCAGGGACAGTTAGGCACAGATACGCAGTATTTT TRBV5-4 . TRBJ2-3 TRBD1
CASDYPGQGRGYGYTF TGTGCTAGTGATTACCCGGGACAGGGTAGAGGCTATGGCTACACCTTC TRBV12-5 . TRBJ1-2 TRBD1
CASSSGQGAPDTQYF TGCGCCAGCAGCTCGGGACAGGGGGCGCCTGATACGCAGTATTTT TRBV5-1 . TRBJ2-3 TRBD1
CASSSQGSANYGYTF TGCGCCAGCAGCTCCCAGGGATCGGCTAACTATGGCTACACCTTC TRBV5-1 . TRBJ1-2 .
CASSRSRTGTNEKLFF TGTGCCAGCAGCCGGAGCAGGACAGGGACTAATGAAAAACTGTTTTTT TRBV7-9 . TRBJ1-4 TRBD1
CASSQDTGQETQYF TGCGCCAGCAGCCAAGATACGGGGCAAGAGACCCAGTACTTC TRBV4-3 . TRBJ2-5 .
CASSWTSGGPTDTQYF TGTGCCAGCAGTTGGACTAGCGGGGGGCCCACAGATACGCAGTATTTT TRBV6-5 . TRBJ2-3 TRBD2
CASSSGSYEQYF TGTGCCAGCAGCTCCGGTTCCTACGAGCAGTACTTC TRBV6-5 . TRBJ2-7 .
CASSYGQGRKEKLFF TGTGCCAGCAGTTACGGACAGGGGCGAAAAGAAAAACTGTTTTTT TRBV6-5 few TRBJ1-4 TRBD1
CASSFLGTSGGRASYEQYF TGTGCCAGCAGCTTCCTCGGGACTAGCGGGGGGAGAGCCTCCTACGAGCAGTACTTC TRBV11-2 once TRBJ2-7 TRBD2
CASSHRLAGAPSTDTQYF TGTGCCAGCAGCCACCGACTAGCGGGGGCCCCTAGCACAGATACGCAGTATTTT TRBV7-7 . TRBJ2-3 TRBD2
CASTAPPGTGSYEQYF TGTGCCAGCACCGCTCCTCCCGGGACAGGGTCCTACGAGCAGTACTTC TRBV6-6 . TRBJ2-7 TRBD1
CASSESDSEGYEQYF TGCGCCAGCAGTGAGTCCGACAGCGAAGGCTACGAGCAGTACTTC TRBV10-1 . TRBJ2-7 .
CASSQEFERRTYEQYF TGCGCCAGCAGCCAAGAATTTGAGCGGAGGACCTACGAGCAGTACTTC TRBV4-3 medium-sized TRBJ2-7 .
CASSGQGTYNEQFF TGTGCCAGCTCGGGACAGGGAACCTACAATGAGCAGTTCTTC TRBV2 . TRBJ2-1 TRBD1
CASSTVQGNTEAFF TGTGCCAGCAGTACAGTACAGGGCAACACTGAAGCTTTCTTT TRBV27 . TRBJ1-1 .
CAWSPTGGDTEAFF TGTGCCTGGTCTCCGACAGGGGGTGACACTGAAGCTTTCTTT TRBV30 few TRBJ1-1 TRBD1
CASSGGQGLFYGYTF TGTGCCAGCAGCGGCGGACAGGGCCTGTTCTATGGCTACACCTTC TRBV7-2 . TRBJ1-2 TRBD1
CASSNRGGHLNEQFF TGTGCCAGCAGCAACCGCGGGGGGCACCTCAATGAGCAGTTCTTC TRBV21-1 . TRBJ2-1 .
CATSRGVEEEKLFF TGTGCCACCAGCAGAGGTGTAGAGGAAGAAAAACTGTTTTTT TRBV15 . TRBJ1-4 .
CASRSKQGRGADTQYF TGTGCAAGTCGCTCAAAACAGGGGCGGGGGGCAGATACGCAGTATTTT TRBV12-2 . TRBJ2-3 .
CASSEDRGRGYGYTF TGTGCCAGCAGCGAAGACAGAGGGAGGGGCTATGGCTACACCTTC TRBV4-2 few TRBJ1-2 .
CASGPRAAEAFF TGTGCTAGTGGTCCACGAGCGGCTGAAGCTTTCTTT TRBV12-5 . TRBJ1-1 .
CASRTGGFHEQYF TGTGCCAGCCGCACGGGGGGGTTCCACGAGCAGTACTTC TRBV25-1 few TRBJ2-7 TRBD2
CAWSVRKRSDSNQPQHF TGTGCCTGGAGTGTAAGGAAAAGGAGCGATAGCAATCAGCCCCAGCATTTT TRBV30 once TRBJ1-5 .
CASGLERGTRKDYEQYF TGTGCTAGTGGTTTGGAGCGCGGGACTCGCAAAGACTACGAGCAGTACTTC TRBV12-5 . TRBJ2-7 .
CASSTAGRSTGELFF TGTGCCAGTAGTACCGCGGGCAGAAGCACCGGGGAGCTGTTTTTT TRBV19 . TRBJ2-2 .
CASSLDKSSYNSPLHF TGTGCCAGCAGCTTAGATAAGAGCTCCTATAATTCACCCCTCCACTTT TRBV7-8 . TRBJ1-6 .
CASTRSGQSNTEAFF TGTGCCAGCACCCGAAGTGGTCAGTCGAACACTGAAGCTTTCTTT TRBV6-1 . TRBJ1-1 .
CASSVDGEIYEQYF TGTGCCAGCAGCGTAGACGGGGAGATTTACGAGCAGTACTTC TRBV9 . TRBJ2-7 .
CASKSAGTGELFF TGTGCCAGCAAATCGGCGGGCACCGGGGAGCTGTTTTTT TRBV6-1 . TRBJ2-2 .
CASSLGWTGGYTGELFF TGTGCCAGCAGCTTAGGATGGACAGGGGGCTACACCGGGGAGCTGTTTTTT TRBV7-2 . TRBJ2-2 TRBD1
CASSPTSGTGTYGYTF TGTGCCAGCAGCCCCACTTCCGGGACAGGAACGTATGGCTACACCTTC TRBV5-4 . TRBJ1-2 TRBD1
CASSAQTGDNTGELFF TGTGCCAGCAGCGCTCAGACAGGGGATAACACCGGGGAGCTGTTTTTT TRBV9 . TRBJ2-2 TRBD1
CASSGTVEETQYF TGTGCCAGCAGCGGGACAGTGGAAGAGACCCAGTACTTC TRBV5-6 . TRBJ2-5 TRBD1
CASSLAPQATEAFF TGTGCCAGCAGTCTAGCCCCGCAAGCCACTGAAGCTTTCTTT TRBV9 . TRBJ1-1 .
CASSGQGGLRTEAFF TGTGCCAGCAGTGGACAGGGGGGATTGAGGACTGAAGCTTTCTTT TRBV25-1 few TRBJ1-1 TRBD1
CASSTGTGPTAQHF TGTGCCAGCAGTACAGGGACAGGGCCCACAGCCCAGCATTTT TRBV6-1 . TRBJ1-5 TRBD1
CASSIVPTGSTEAFF TGTGCCAGTAGTATCGTCCCGACGGGGAGCACTGAAGCTTTCTTT TRBV19 few TRBJ1-1 .